This T cell receptor (beta chain) comes out of a study of monozygotic twins with inflammatory bowel disease. Incorporation of UMIs carrying a 6-nucleotide sample barcode was performed by template switching. TCRdb reprocessed the 5' RACE reads and stores each CDR3 protein as one record, lacking DNA. The sample yields about 300,000 distinct CDR3 sequences, of which the top ten take up over 5%. From germline, CDR1 is MDHEN and CDR2 SYDVKM. The CDR3 length is 14 residues. Sequenced sample: blood. The chain carries TRBV28 and TRBJ2-7; absent DNA, TCRdb's TRBD1 call cannot be checked. This receptor was identified in a human donor with ulcerative colitis or Crohn's disease, or a healthy co-twin of an affected twin (not recorded which). This chain's CDR3 is CASSLTQTGNEQYF.